This is a list of T cell receptor beta chains from one sample in a study of blood T cell repertoires in COVID-19. The protocol was immunoSEQ multiplex PCR, while the TCRdb copy is restricted to in-frame clones and leaves out a portion. The data hold a few hundred thousand clones, with roughly 86% observed a single time. Sequencing was carried out using PBMCs or T cells enriched from blood (not recorded which). The receptors stem from a man aged 40-55 years in a cohort exposed to, infected with or recovered from COVID-19 (not recorded which). Each CDR3 is given with its conserved first and last residue. The D gene is left open where the match is weak. Clone sizes are given selectively: once, few, many, or a class where the clone is expanded.

size	J	V	D	CDR3	DNA
NA	TRBJ2-1	TRBV5-1	NA	CASSLGRALTYNEQFF	TGCGCCAGCAGCTTGGGCAGGGCCCTGACCTACAATGAGCAGTTCTTC
once	TRBJ1-5	TRBV27	TRBD1	CASSGGTGGMQPQHF	TGTGCCAGCAGCGGGGGGACAGGGGGAATGCAGCCCCAGCATTTT
NA	TRBJ1-2	TRBV10-3	TRBD1	CAIRQGEIFGYTF	TGTGCCATCAGACAGGGGGAAATATTTGGCTACACCTTC
few	TRBJ1-1	TRBV27	NA	CASSRRQGNTEAFF	TGTGCCAGCAGTCGGCGGCAGGGAAACACTGAAGCTTTCTTT
NA	TRBJ2-3	TRBV7-9	TRBD2	CASSTGLAGLTDTQYF	TGTGCCAGCAGCACGGGACTAGCGGGACTTACAGATACGCAGTATTTT
NA	TRBJ1-2	TRBV27	TRBD1	CASSPRTGSLLGYTF	TGTGCCAGCAGTCCTAGGACAGGGTCGCTCCTTGGCTACACCTTC
NA	TRBJ2-7	TRBV5-1	TRBD1	CASSPARQGTGEQYF	TGCGCCAGCAGCCCAGCTCGACAGGGAACCGGCGAGCAGTACTTC
NA	TRBJ1-2	TRBV30	NA	CAWSPTGRGKGYTF	TGTGCCTGGAGCCCGACAGGAAGGGGAAAGGGCTACACCTTC
NA	TRBJ2-1	TRBV29-1	TRBD1	CSVLPPPEDRRGYNEQFF	TGCAGCGTCCTACCCCCCCCCGAGGACAGGAGAGGTTACAATGAGCAGTTCTTC
NA	TRBJ1-1	TRBV27	TRBD1	CASSWTGGLNTEAFF	TGTGCCAGCAGTTGGACAGGGGGTTTGAACACTGAAGCTTTCTTT
NA	TRBJ1-3	TRBV5-4	TRBD1	CASSSGQGAGNTIYF	TGTGCCAGCAGCTCTGGACAGGGGGCTGGAAACACCATATATTTT
few	TRBJ2-3	TRBV19	TRBD2	CASSLQTSGGTDTQYF	TGTGCCAGTAGTCTACAGACTAGCGGAGGCACAGATACGCAGTATTTT
once	TRBJ2-1	TRBV30	TRBD2	CAWRNSGRNEQFF	TGTGCCTGGAGGAATAGCGGGAGAAACGAGCAGTTCTTC
NA	TRBJ2-3	TRBV7-2	NA	CASRIKPSTDTQYF	TGTGCCAGCAGGATCAAGCCTAGCACAGATACGCAGTATTTT
NA	TRBJ2-7	TRBV5-1	NA	CASSFGGSSYEQYF	TGCGCCAGCAGCTTTGGGGGGAGCTCCTACGAGCAGTACTTC
NA	TRBJ2-7	TRBV9	NA	CASSVKAASYEQYF	TGTGCCAGCAGCGTAAAAGCGGCCTCCTACGAGCAGTACTTC
NA	TRBJ1-5	TRBV7-8	TRBD1	CASSLGRDRNQPQHF	TGTGCCAGCAGCTTAGGCCGGGACAGAAATCAGCCCCAGCATTTT
once	TRBJ2-5	TRBV7-3	TRBD1	CASSFGTGGSYGETQYF	TGTGCCAGCAGCTTTGGGACAGGGGGTTCCTATGGGGAGACCCAGTACTTC
NA	TRBJ2-7	TRBV19	TRBD1	CATDAAGDRAPYEQYF	TGTGCCACCGACGCGGCGGGGGACAGGGCCCCCTACGAGCAGTACTTC
NA	TRBJ2-1	TRBV6-4	TRBD2	CASSYTSGAGNEQFF	TGTGCCAGCAGTTACACTAGCGGCGCAGGAAATGAGCAGTTCTTC
NA	TRBJ2-1	TRBV30	TRBD2	CAWTEAGGRNEQFF	TGTGCCTGGACCGAGGCGGGAGGGCGGAATGAGCAGTTCTTC
NA	TRBJ2-7	TRBV7-9	NA	CASSELEGYEQYF	TGTGCCAGCAGCGAACTAGAAGGCTACGAGCAGTACTTC
few	TRBJ2-1	TRBV10-2	TRBD2	CASSLAGANNEQFF	TGCGCCAGCAGTTTAGCGGGAGCAAACAATGAGCAGTTCTTC
NA	TRBJ1-2	TRBV6-1	TRBD1	CASSDRDRGYGYTF	TGTGCCAGCAGTGACCGGGACAGGGGGTATGGCTACACCTTC
NA	TRBJ1-3	TRBV4-1	NA	CASSPAWEGGNTIYF	TGCGCCAGCAGCCCAGCTTGGGAGGGAGGAAACACCATATATTTT
NA	TRBJ2-1	TRBV4-1	NA	CASRSRSQNEQFF	TGCGCCAGCAGGTCTCGGAGTCAGAATGAGCAGTTCTTC
NA	TRBJ1-3	TRBV18	NA	CASSGGRTSGNTIYF	TGTGCCAGCTCAGGAGGGCGGACCTCTGGAAACACCATATATTTT